Listed below are T cell receptor beta chains from one sample, sequenced in a study of shared clonotypes between healthy human individuals. Some clones are missing from TCRdb's copy, which holds only in-frame ones; the method was immunoSEQ multiplex PCR. Seen here are more than 1.2 million clones, about 98.5% observed once, and the top ten hold approximately 0.38%. Sample: naive CD4+ T cells sorted from blood. The source is a man aged 25-40 years in good health. CDR3s include the opening cysteine and the closing phenylalanine or tryptophan. The order of the fields is V gene, clone size, J gene, D gene, CDR3 protein, CDR3 DNA. D genes are given only for firm matches. Only part of the rows carry a size: once, few, many, or a class if the clone is expanded.

v_call: TRBV11-2
clone_size: NA
j_call: TRBJ2-5
d_call: NA
cdr3_aa: CASSLQSLRYF
cdr3_nt: TGTGCCAGCAGCTTACAAAGTCTTCGGTACTTC

v_call: TRBV27
clone_size: NA
j_call: TRBJ1-5
d_call: TRBD1
cdr3_aa: CASSLTGSDQPQHF
cdr3_nt: TGTGCCAGCAGTTTGACAGGGTCCGATCAGCCCCAGCATTTT

v_call: TRBV5-4
clone_size: NA
j_call: TRBJ2-2
d_call: NA
cdr3_aa: CASSFPSGETGELFF
cdr3_nt: TGTGCCAGCAGCTTTCCTTCGGGAGAGACCGGGGAGCTGTTTTTT

v_call: TRBV7-2
clone_size: once
j_call: TRBJ2-6
d_call: NA
cdr3_aa: CASSLANGVGANVLTF
cdr3_nt: TGTGCCAGCAGCTTAGCGAACGGGGTCGGGGCCAACGTCCTGACTTTC

v_call: TRBV5-8
clone_size: NA
j_call: TRBJ1-5
d_call: NA
cdr3_aa: CASSRGKLSSNQPQHF
cdr3_nt: TGTGCCAGCAGCCGTGGAAAGCTTTCAAGCAATCAGCCCCAGCATTTT

v_call: TRBV18
clone_size: NA
j_call: TRBJ2-1
d_call: NA
cdr3_aa: CASSPQTLEQFF
cdr3_nt: TGTGCCAGCTCACCTCAGACTCTAGAGCAGTTCTTC

v_call: TRBV28
clone_size: once
j_call: TRBJ2-7
d_call: NA
cdr3_aa: CASSPPGLPLVEQYF
cdr3_nt: TGTGCCAGCAGTCCCCCCGGGCTCCCCCTCGTCGAGCAGTACTTC

v_call: TRBV21-1
clone_size: NA
j_call: TRBJ2-1
d_call: NA
cdr3_aa: CASRLGAHAYNEQFF
cdr3_nt: TGTGCCAGCCGACTAGGAGCACATGCCTACAATGAGCAGTTCTTC

v_call: TRBV7-6
clone_size: NA
j_call: TRBJ2-5
d_call: TRBD1
cdr3_aa: CASSLDREETQYF
cdr3_nt: TGTGCCAGCAGCTTGGACAGGGAAGAGACCCAGTACTTC

v_call: TRBV18
clone_size: NA
j_call: TRBJ1-1
d_call: NA
cdr3_aa: CASSPTGGTTEAFF
cdr3_nt: TGTGCCAGCTCACCCACCGGGGGGACTACTGAAGCTTTCTTT

v_call: TRBV6-5
clone_size: NA
j_call: TRBJ2-7
d_call: NA
cdr3_aa: CASSYWKGEQYF
cdr3_nt: TGTGCCAGCAGTTACTGGAAGGGCGAGCAGTACTTC

v_call: TRBV27
clone_size: NA
j_call: TRBJ1-5
d_call: NA
cdr3_aa: CASRSVNSNQPQHF
cdr3_nt: TGTGCCAGCAGGAGCGTTAATAGCAATCAGCCCCAGCATTTT

v_call: TRBV18
clone_size: NA
j_call: TRBJ1-4
d_call: NA
cdr3_aa: CASSTVRGSTNEKLFF
cdr3_nt: TGTGCCAGCTCCACTGTTAGGGGGTCGACTAATGAAAAACTGTTTTTT

v_call: TRBV6-1
clone_size: NA
j_call: TRBJ1-1
d_call: NA
cdr3_aa: CASSVVPQMNTEAFF
cdr3_nt: TGTGCCAGCAGTGTGGTCCCCCAAATGAACACTGAAGCTTTCTTT

v_call: TRBV29-1
clone_size: once
j_call: TRBJ2-2
d_call: TRBD2
cdr3_aa: CSGYIRLAGLNTGELFF
cdr3_nt: TGCAGCGGTTACATTAGACTAGCGGGATTGAACACCGGGGAGCTGTTTTTT

v_call: TRBV5-5
clone_size: NA
j_call: TRBJ2-7
d_call: NA
cdr3_aa: CASSSRAYEQYF
cdr3_nt: TGTGCCAGCAGCTCCAGGGCTTACGAGCAGTACTTC

v_call: TRBV29-1
clone_size: NA
j_call: TRBJ2-1
d_call: NA
cdr3_aa: CSVESARDEQFF
cdr3_nt: TGCAGCGTTGAATCCGCTAGGGATGAGCAGTTCTTC

v_call: TRBV6-1
clone_size: once
j_call: TRBJ2-3
d_call: NA
cdr3_aa: CASSKPGTQYF
cdr3_nt: TGTGCCAGCAGTAAACCCGGTACGCAGTATTTT

v_call: TRBV15
clone_size: NA
j_call: TRBJ2-5
d_call: NA
cdr3_aa: CATSRDPGAKETQYF
cdr3_nt: TGTGCCACCAGCAGAGACCCCGGGGCGAAAGAGACCCAGTACTTC

v_call: TRBV9
clone_size: NA
j_call: TRBJ1-2
d_call: NA
cdr3_aa: CASSIQTPVGGKNDYGYTF
cdr3_nt: TGTGCCAGCAGCATACAAACGCCGGTCGGGGGCAAAAACGACTATGGCTACACCTTC

v_call: TRBV15
clone_size: NA
j_call: TRBJ1-4
d_call: NA
cdr3_aa: CATREGGATNEKLFF
cdr3_nt: TGTGCCACCAGAGAAGGGGGGGCTACTAATGAAAAACTGTTTTTT

v_call: TRBV9
clone_size: NA
j_call: TRBJ2-7
d_call: NA
cdr3_aa: CASSGYRESFSYEQYF
cdr3_nt: TGTGCCAGCAGCGGATACAGGGAGTCCTTCTCCTACGAGCAGTACTTC

v_call: TRBV5-1
clone_size: NA
j_call: TRBJ1-1
d_call: NA
cdr3_aa: CASSSMGAGNTEAFF
cdr3_nt: TGCGCCAGCAGCTCCATGGGGGCTGGGAACACTGAAGCTTTCTTT

v_call: TRBV29-1
clone_size: NA
j_call: TRBJ2-7
d_call: TRBD1
cdr3_aa: CSARQGPYEQYF
cdr3_nt: TGCAGCGCCCGACAGGGGCCCTACGAGCAGTACTTC

v_call: TRBV6-1
clone_size: NA
j_call: TRBJ1-2
d_call: NA
cdr3_aa: CASAEGYGYTF
cdr3_nt: TGTGCCAGCGCCGAGGGGTATGGCTACACCTTC

v_call: TRBV5-1
clone_size: NA
j_call: TRBJ1-1
d_call: TRBD1
cdr3_aa: CASSQGQGGTEAFF
cdr3_nt: TGCGCCAGCAGCCAGGGACAGGGAGGCACTGAAGCTTTCTTT

v_call: TRBV6-1
clone_size: NA
j_call: TRBJ2-2
d_call: TRBD2
cdr3_aa: CASSESGGWAFWELFF
cdr3_nt: TGTGCCAGCAGTGAAAGCGGGGGGTGGGCCTTTTGGGAGCTGTTTTTT

v_call: TRBV7-2
clone_size: NA
j_call: TRBJ2-2
d_call: NA
cdr3_aa: CASSLAEDTNTGELFF
cdr3_nt: TGTGCCAGCAGCTTAGCAGAGGACACGAACACCGGGGAGCTGTTTTTT

v_call: TRBV19
clone_size: once
j_call: TRBJ1-2
d_call: NA
cdr3_aa: CASSIPTGRGYTF
cdr3_nt: TGTGCCAGTAGTATTCCGACGGGCCGGGGCTACACCTTC

v_call: TRBV5-1
clone_size: NA
j_call: TRBJ2-1
d_call: TRBD2
cdr3_aa: CASSFGLAGVGEQFF
cdr3_nt: TGCGCCAGCAGCTTTGGACTAGCGGGAGTAGGTGAGCAGTTCTTC

v_call: TRBV18
clone_size: NA
j_call: TRBJ1-4
d_call: NA
cdr3_aa: CASSPPRATNEKLFF
cdr3_nt: TGTGCCAGCTCACCGCCCAGGGCAACTAATGAAAAACTGTTTTTT

v_call: TRBV29-1
clone_size: once
j_call: TRBJ2-5
d_call: NA
cdr3_aa: CSVLGAETQYF
cdr3_nt: TGCAGCGTTTTGGGGGCAGAGACCCAGTACTTC

v_call: TRBV7-9
clone_size: NA
j_call: TRBJ2-1
d_call: NA
cdr3_aa: CASSPGRGSYNEQFF
cdr3_nt: TGTGCCAGCAGCCCGGGGAGGGGGTCCTACAATGAGCAGTTCTTC

v_call: TRBV18
clone_size: NA
j_call: TRBJ2-1
d_call: TRBD2
cdr3_aa: CASSLGRGLENHNEQFF
cdr3_nt: TGTGCCAGCTCACTGGGCCGCGGACTAGAGAATCACAATGAGCAGTTCTTC

v_call: TRBV7-9
clone_size: NA
j_call: TRBJ2-1
d_call: TRBD1
cdr3_aa: CASSLQGQGMNEQFF
cdr3_nt: TGTGCCAGCAGCTTACAGGGACAGGGTATGAATGAGCAGTTCTTC

v_call: TRBV18
clone_size: NA
j_call: TRBJ1-3
d_call: NA
cdr3_aa: CASSPAEGNTIYF
cdr3_nt: TGTGCCAGCTCTCCAGCGGAGGGAAACACCATATATTTT

v_call: TRBV7-9
clone_size: NA
j_call: TRBJ2-7
d_call: NA
cdr3_aa: CASSLGAWRAYEQYF
cdr3_nt: TGTGCCAGCAGCTTAGGGGCTTGGCGGGCCTACGAGCAGTACTTC

v_call: TRBV4-3
clone_size: NA
j_call: TRBJ2-2
d_call: NA
cdr3_aa: CASSQDNRVFGELFF
cdr3_nt: TGCGCCAGCAGCCAAGATAACAGGGTGTTCGGGGAGCTGTTTTTT

v_call: TRBV11-2
clone_size: NA
j_call: TRBJ2-3
d_call: NA
cdr3_aa: CASSILSDTQYF
cdr3_nt: TGTGCCAGCAGCATACTGTCAGATACGCAGTATTTT

v_call: TRBV18
clone_size: NA
j_call: TRBJ2-2
d_call: NA
cdr3_aa: CASSPVSTSNTGELFF
cdr3_nt: TGTGCCAGCTCACCTGTTAGCACCTCGAACACCGGGGAGCTGTTTTTT

v_call: TRBV29-1
clone_size: NA
j_call: TRBJ1-1
d_call: NA
cdr3_aa: CSVFGPGAFF
cdr3_nt: TGCAGCGTCTTTGGGCCCGGAGCTTTCTTT